The following is a T cell receptor (beta chain) sequence with its context. Its antigen is not identified. Because the CDR3's place on the DNA is in doubt, the DNA is left out and the CDR3 is given as listed by TCRdb. The CDR3 is 14 residues long, counting both termini. A single record per CDR3 protein comes from TCRdb applying MiXCR to the reads. Here the sample spans around 530,000 distinct CDR3 sequences, about a quarter being singletons. The sample belongs to a study of T cell repertoires in cytomegalovirus infection. General study points: Dominant in the ex vivo response were TCR beta clonotypes restricted by HLA-C and specific for CMV.

The TCR comes from a human donor in good health (CMV status not recorded). Some clones in this sample may be carry-over from other donors' samples. The V gene is TRBV7-5, the J gene TRBJ2-1; TRBD2 is taken as the D call from the table, unchecked against the DNA. TRBV7-5 is deemed a pseudogene. The sequencing input was PBMCs. Here the CDR3 reads CISVPEVPRSVRFF.